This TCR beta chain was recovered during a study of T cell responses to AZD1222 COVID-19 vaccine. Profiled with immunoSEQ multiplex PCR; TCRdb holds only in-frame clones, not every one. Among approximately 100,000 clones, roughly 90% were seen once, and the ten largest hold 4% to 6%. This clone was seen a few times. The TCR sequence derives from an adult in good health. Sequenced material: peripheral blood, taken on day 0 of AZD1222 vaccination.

The CDR3 sequence: CASSPKEVLNTGELFF. In nucleotides, the CDR3 is TGTGCCAGCAGCCCTAAAGAGGTCCTGAACACCGGGGAGCTGTTTTTT. This sequence joins TRBV3-1 (or the pseudogene TRBV3-2) and TRBJ2-2; D unresolved. Deletions cut 4 bases from V and 1 base from J, with 13 bases between. Germline loops: CDR1 LGHDT, CDR2 YNNKEL (reference sequence). The CDR3 is 16 amino acids.